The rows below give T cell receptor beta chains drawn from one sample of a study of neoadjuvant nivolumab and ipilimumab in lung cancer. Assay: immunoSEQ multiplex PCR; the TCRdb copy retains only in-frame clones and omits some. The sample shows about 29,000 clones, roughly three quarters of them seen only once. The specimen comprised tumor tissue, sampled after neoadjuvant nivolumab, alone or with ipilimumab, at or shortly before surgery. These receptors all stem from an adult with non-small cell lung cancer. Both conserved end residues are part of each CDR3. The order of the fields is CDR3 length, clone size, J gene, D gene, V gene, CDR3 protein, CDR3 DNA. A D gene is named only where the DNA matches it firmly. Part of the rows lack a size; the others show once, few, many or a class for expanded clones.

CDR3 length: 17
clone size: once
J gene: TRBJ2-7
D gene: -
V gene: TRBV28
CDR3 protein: CASSLSLWDISSYEQYF
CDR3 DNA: TGTGCCAGCAGTTTATCCCTCTGGGACATCTCCTCCTACGAGCAGTACTTC

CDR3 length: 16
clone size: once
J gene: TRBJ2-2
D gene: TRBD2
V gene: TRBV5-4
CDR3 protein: CASSVTSGRNTGELFF
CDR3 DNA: TGTGCCAGCAGCGTGACTAGCGGGAGGAACACCGGGGAGCTGTTTTTT

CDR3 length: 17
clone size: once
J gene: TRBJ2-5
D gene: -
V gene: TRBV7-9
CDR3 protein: CASSVTPAFGGAQTQYF
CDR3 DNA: TGTGCCAGCAGCGTTACCCCGGCTTTCGGGGGCGCGCAGACCCAGTACTTC

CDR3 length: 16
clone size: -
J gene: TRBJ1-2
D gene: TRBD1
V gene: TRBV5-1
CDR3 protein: CASSLESGTAPNGYTF
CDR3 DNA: TGCGCCAGCAGCTTGGAAAGCGGGACAGCCCCCAATGGCTACACCTTC

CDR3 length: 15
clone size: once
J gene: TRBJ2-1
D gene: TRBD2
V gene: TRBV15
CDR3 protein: CATSRELAGYNEQFF
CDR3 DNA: TGTGCCACCAGCAGAGAGCTAGCGGGATACAATGAGCAGTTCTTC

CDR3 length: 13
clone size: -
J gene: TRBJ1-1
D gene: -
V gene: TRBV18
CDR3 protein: CASSPPAWAEAFF
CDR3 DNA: TGTGCCAGCTCACCCCCGGCTTGGGCTGAAGCTTTCTTT

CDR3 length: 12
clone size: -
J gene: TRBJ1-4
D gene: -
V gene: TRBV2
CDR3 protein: CASSEDTGRLFF
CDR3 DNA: TGTGCCAGCAGTGAAGATACGGGGAGGCTGTTTTTT

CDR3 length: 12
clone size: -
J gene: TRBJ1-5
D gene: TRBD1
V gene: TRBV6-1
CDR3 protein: CASRTGGVPQHF
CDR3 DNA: TGTGCCAGCAGAACAGGGGGCGTGCCCCAGCATTTT

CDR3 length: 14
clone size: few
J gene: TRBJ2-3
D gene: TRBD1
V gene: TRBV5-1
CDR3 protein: CASRPGQTTDTQYF
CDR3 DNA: TGCGCCAGCAGACCGGGACAGACTACAGATACGCAGTATTTT

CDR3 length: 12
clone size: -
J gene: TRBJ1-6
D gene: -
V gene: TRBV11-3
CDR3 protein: CASSSLGLPLHF
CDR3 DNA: TGTGCCAGCAGCTCCTTGGGGTTACCCCTCCACTTT

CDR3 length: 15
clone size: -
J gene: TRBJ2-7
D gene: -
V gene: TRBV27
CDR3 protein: CASGPWALTHYEQYF
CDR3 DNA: TGTGCCAGCGGACCATGGGCCCTAACCCACTACGAGCAGTACTTC

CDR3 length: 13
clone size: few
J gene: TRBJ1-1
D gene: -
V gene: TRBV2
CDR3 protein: CASSEVEGTGAFF
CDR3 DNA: TGTGCCAGCAGTGAAGTAGAGGGAACGGGAGCTTTCTTT

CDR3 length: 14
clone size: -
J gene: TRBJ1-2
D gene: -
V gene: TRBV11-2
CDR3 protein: CASSLGAVRYGYTF
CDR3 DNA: TGTGCCAGCAGCTTAGGTGCAGTACGATATGGCTACACCTTC

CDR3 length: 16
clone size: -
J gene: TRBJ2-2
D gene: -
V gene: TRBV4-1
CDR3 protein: CASSRERQVGTGELFF
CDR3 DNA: TGCGCCAGCAGCCGCGAGAGACAGGTGGGCACCGGGGAGCTGTTTTTT

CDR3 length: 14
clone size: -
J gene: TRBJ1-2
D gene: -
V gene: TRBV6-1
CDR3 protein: CASSEGTAWYGYTF
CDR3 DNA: TGTGCCAGCAGTGAAGGCACAGCTTGGTATGGCTACACCTTC

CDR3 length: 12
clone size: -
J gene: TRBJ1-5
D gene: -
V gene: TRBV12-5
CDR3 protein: CASGAGHQPQHF
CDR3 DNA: TGTGCTAGTGGTGCGGGGCATCAGCCCCAGCATTTT

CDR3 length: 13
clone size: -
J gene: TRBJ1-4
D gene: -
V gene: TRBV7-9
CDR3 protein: CASSPTGNEKLFF
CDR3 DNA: TGTGCCAGCAGCCCCACAGGGAATGAAAAACTGTTTTTT

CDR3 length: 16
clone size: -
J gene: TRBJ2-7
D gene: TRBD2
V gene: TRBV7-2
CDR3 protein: CASSLAWASGRYEQYF
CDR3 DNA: TGTGCCAGCAGCTTAGCTTGGGCTAGCGGGCGGTACGAGCAGTACTTC

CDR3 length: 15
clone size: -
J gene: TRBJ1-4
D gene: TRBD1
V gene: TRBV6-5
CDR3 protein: CASSTRQGLGEKLFF
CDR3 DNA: TGTGCCAGCAGTACCCGACAGGGGTTGGGGGAAAAACTGTTTTTT

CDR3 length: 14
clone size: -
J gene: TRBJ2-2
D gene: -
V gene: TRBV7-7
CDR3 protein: CASSPTSYTGELFF
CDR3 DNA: TGTGCTAGCAGCCCTACTAGCTACACCGGGGAGCTGTTTTTT

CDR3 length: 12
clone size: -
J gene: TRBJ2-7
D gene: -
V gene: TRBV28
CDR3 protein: CASLGLGYEQYF
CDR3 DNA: TGTGCCAGTTTGGGCCTTGGCTACGAGCAGTACTTC

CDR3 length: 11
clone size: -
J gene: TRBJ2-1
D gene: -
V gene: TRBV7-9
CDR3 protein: CASSLSSEQFF
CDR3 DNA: TGTGCCAGCAGCTTATCTTCTGAGCAGTTCTTC

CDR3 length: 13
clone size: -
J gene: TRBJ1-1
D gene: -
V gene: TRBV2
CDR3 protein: CASSTLGGTEAFF
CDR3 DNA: TGTGCCAGCAGTACCCTGGGTGGTACTGAAGCTTTCTTT

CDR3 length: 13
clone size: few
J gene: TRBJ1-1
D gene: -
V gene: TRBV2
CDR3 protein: CASSEERQGRPFF
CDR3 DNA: TGTGCCAGCAGTGAAGAAAGGCAGGGGAGGCCTTTCTTT

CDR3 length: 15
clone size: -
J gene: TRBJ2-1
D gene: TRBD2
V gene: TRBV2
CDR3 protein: CASARGGGANSEQFF
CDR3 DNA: TGTGCCAGCGCGAGGGGCGGGGGGGCCAATTCGGAGCAGTTCTTC

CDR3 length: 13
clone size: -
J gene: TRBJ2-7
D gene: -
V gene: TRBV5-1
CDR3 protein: CASSLYGTYEQYF
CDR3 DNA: TGCGCCAGCAGCTTGTACGGAACCTACGAGCAGTACTTC

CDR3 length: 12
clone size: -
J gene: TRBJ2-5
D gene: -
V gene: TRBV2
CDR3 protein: CASSDQGETQYF
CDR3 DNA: TGTGCCAGCAGTGACCAAGGAGAGACCCAGTACTTC

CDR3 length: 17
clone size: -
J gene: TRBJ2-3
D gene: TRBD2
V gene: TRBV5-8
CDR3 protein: CASSQTLLAASTDTQYF
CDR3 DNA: TGTGCCAGCAGCCAAACCCTGCTAGCGGCTAGCACAGATACGCAGTATTTT

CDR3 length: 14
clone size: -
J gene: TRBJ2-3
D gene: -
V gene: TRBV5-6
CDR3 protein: CASSLEGFTDTQYF
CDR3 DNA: TGTGCCAGCAGCTTGGAGGGGTTCACAGATACGCAGTATTTT

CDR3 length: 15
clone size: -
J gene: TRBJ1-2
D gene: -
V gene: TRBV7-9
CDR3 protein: CASSLEALGPTGYTF
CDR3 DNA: TGTGCCAGCAGCTTAGAGGCTCTGGGTCCGACGGGCTACACCTTC

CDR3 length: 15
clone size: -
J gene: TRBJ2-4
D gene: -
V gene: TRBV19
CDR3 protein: CASSALEGAKNIQYF
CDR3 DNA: TGTGCCAGTAGTGCCTTGGAAGGAGCCAAAAACATTCAGTACTTC

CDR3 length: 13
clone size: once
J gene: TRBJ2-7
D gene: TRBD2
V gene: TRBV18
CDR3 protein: CASSLGTSREQYF
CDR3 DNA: TGTGCCAGCTCACTGGGGACTAGCCGCGAGCAGTACTTC

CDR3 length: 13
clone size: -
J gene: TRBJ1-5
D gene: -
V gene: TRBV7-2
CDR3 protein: CASSLTVEQPQHF
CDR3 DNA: TGTGCCAGCAGCTTAACGGTGGAACAGCCCCAGCATTTT

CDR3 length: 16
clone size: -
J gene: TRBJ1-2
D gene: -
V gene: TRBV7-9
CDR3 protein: CASRPLIASWGYGYTF
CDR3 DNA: TGTGCCAGCAGACCACTAATTGCGTCTTGGGGCTATGGCTACACCTTC

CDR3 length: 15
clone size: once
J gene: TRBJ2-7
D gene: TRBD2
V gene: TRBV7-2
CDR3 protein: CASSPSSGDSYEQYF
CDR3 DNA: TGTGCCAGCAGCCCATCTAGCGGGGACTCCTACGAGCAGTACTTC

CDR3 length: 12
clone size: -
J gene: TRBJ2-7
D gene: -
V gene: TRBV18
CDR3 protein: CASSHPGLGQYF
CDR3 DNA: TGTGCCAGCTCTCATCCTGGTCTAGGGCAGTACTTC

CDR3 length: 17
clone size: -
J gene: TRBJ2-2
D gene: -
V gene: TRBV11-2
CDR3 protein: CASSSRGGVLGTGELFF
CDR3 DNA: TGTGCCAGCAGCTCTAGAGGGGGGGTCCTGGGAACCGGGGAGCTGTTTTTT